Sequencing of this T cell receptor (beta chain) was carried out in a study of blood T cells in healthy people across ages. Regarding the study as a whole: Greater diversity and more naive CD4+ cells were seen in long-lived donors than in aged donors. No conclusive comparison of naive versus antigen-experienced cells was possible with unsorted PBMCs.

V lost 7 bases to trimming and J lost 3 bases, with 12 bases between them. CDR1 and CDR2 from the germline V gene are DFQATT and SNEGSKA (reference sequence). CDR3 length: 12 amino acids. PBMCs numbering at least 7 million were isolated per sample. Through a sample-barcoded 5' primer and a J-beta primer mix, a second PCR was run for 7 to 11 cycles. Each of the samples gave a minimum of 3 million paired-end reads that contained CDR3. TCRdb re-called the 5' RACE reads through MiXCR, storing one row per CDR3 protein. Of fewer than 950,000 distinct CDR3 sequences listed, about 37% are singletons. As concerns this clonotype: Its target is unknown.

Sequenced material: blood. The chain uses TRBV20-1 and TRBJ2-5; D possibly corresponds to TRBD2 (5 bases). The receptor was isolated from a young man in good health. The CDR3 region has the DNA TGCAGTGGACGGGGATCAGAAGAGACCCAGTACTTC. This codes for CSGRGSEETQYF.